This T cell receptor beta chain appears in the sequencing data of a study of T-cell memory formation after mild COVID-19. This clonotype has only a few counts. Each CDR3 protein is one row after TCRdb ran MiXCR on the 5' RACE reads. Here the sample spans approximately 290,000 distinct CDR3 sequences, 7% to 10% being singletons. The CDR3 has 13 residues. Trimming removed 5 bases from V and 0 bases from J, with 7 bases in between. The germline CDR1 and CDR2 sequences are LNHNV and YYDKDF (reference sequence). The sample was PBMCs or a T cell subset sorted from them (not recorded which). The V call is TRBV15, the J call TRBJ2-5; the D is unclear. This sequence was found in a man between 18 and 29 years old who had mild COVID-19 (a few samples of this study predate the infection). Cell type and time point are not known. Here the CDR3 DNA reads TGTGCCACCAGCCCCCGGTACCAAGAGACCCAGTACTTC. This gives the protein CATSPRYQETQYF.